This entry lists 14 T cell receptor beta chains sequenced from one sample in a study of T cells in Graves' hyperthyroidism and ophthalmopathy. TCR beta CDR3 regions were amplified from RNA transcripts. An initial round of RT-PCR targeting the TCR CDR3 relied on the HTBI primer set. MiXCR was run by TCRdb on the multiplex PCR reads, yielding one entry per CDR3 protein. The data hold a few hundred thousand distinct CDR3 sequences, with about 16% observed a single time. The sample taken for sequencing was blood. These receptors came from a woman aged 60-75 years with Graves' ophthalmopathy.

This clonotype was recorded many times. The J gene is TRBJ2-1, the V gene TRBV13; TRBD1 aligns across 8 bases. V trimming: 0 bases; J trimming: 7 bases; junction bases outside the gene matches: 11. The germline gives CDR1 PRHDT, CDR2 FYEKMQ (reference sequence). CDR3 length equals 17 residues. DNA for the CDR3: TGTGCCAGCAGCTTAGGACCCCGGGACAGGATTGTTAATGAGCAGTTCTTC. It codes for CASSLGPRDRIVNEQFF. The variable domain in full, completed from reference TRBV13 and TRBJ2-1, reads AAGVIQSPRHLIKEKRETATLKCYPIPRHDTVYWYQQGPGQDPQFLISFYEKMQSDKGSIPDRFSAQQFSDYHSELNMSSLELGDSALYFCASSLGPRDRIVNEQFFGPGTRLTVL.

This clonotype appeared many times. The chain uses TRBV30 and TRBJ2-3, with a weak D call TRBD2 (5 bases). The CDR3 has 13 residues. Germline-derived CDR1 and CDR2 are GTSNPN and SVGIG (reference sequence). The V and J ends lost 4 bases and 1 base respectively, with 9 bases between them. The CDR3 DNA reads TGTGCCTGGACGAGAGGGCGCACAGATACGCAGTATTTT. The encoded protein is CAWTRGRTDTQYF.

This clonotype occurred many times. The chain has TRBV3-1 and TRBJ2-4; TRBD2 is a possible D gene (6 bases). Per germline, CDR1 LGHDT and CDR2 YNNKEL (reference sequence). V lost 2 bases and J 13 bases, leaving 15 bases between the germline ends. This CDR3 region has 13 residues. CDR3: CASSQRVPGVQYF. CDR3 coding DNA: TGTGCCAGCAGCCAACGGGTACCGGGGGTACAGTACTTC.

This clonotype has ten or more counts. CDR3 DNA sequence: TGCGCCAGCAGCCAACCCAGTAGGGGTGAGCAGTTCTTC. Protein: CASSQPSRGEQFF. The chain uses TRBV4-1 and TRBJ2-1, with TRBD1 as a possible D gene (5 bases). Looked up from germline, CDR1 is MGHRA and CDR2 is YSYEKL. The V end was cut by 2 bases, the J end by 9 bases, with 11 bases between. There are 13 residues in the CDR3.

This clonotype was observed at least ten times. V usage is TRBV4-1 and J usage is TRBJ1-5; D is possibly TRBD1 (5 bases). The CDR3 contains 14 residues. With 4 bases removed from V and 4 bases from J, the gap between germline ends came to 11 bases. The germline CDR1 and CDR2 sequences are MGHRA and YSYEKL. CDR3 coding DNA: TGCGCCAGCAGCCCAGGGCCGGGGAATCAGCCCCAGCATTTT. Its translation: CASSPGPGNQPQHF.

Many counts were recorded for this clonotype. This chain joins TRBV30 and TRBJ2-3, with 7 bases fitting TRBD2. J lost 4 bases, V lost 5 bases, and 9 bases had no gene match. Germline V gene lookup returns CDR1 GTSNPN and CDR2 SVGIG (reference sequence). CDR3 length: 14 amino acids. CDR3 in amino acids: CAWATAGAADTQYF. CDR3 sequence (DNA): TGTGCCTGGGCGACGGCGGGAGCGGCAGATACGCAGTATTTT. Full variable domain (remainder filled in from reference TRBV30 and TRBJ2-3): SQTIHQWPATLVQPVGSPLSLECTVEGTSNPNLYWYRQAAGRGLQLLFYSVGIGQISSEVPQNLSASRPQDRQFILSSKKLLLSDSGFYLCAWATAGAADTQYFGPGTRLTVL.

The chain uses TRBV19 and TRBJ1-1; a weak D match, TRBD1 (5 bases). Trimming removed 3 bases at V and 6 bases at J, with 8 bases between. This CDR3 has 12 residues. Germline CDR1 reads LNHDA; CDR2 reads SQIVND (reference sequence). The CDR3: CASSIPTAEAFF. CDR3 nucleotides: TGTGCCAGTAGTATTCCGACAGCTGAAGCTTTCTTT.

This clonotype was detected only a few times. V gene TRBV28 combines with J gene TRBJ1-6; D might be TRBD1 (5 bases). In germline, CDR1 is MDHEN, CDR2 SYDVKM. CDR3 length: 14 residues. Trimming cost V 7 bases and J 6 bases, with 13 bases left between them. The CDR3 loop reads CASKEVQVNSPLHF. The CDR3 DNA is TGTGCCAGCAAAGAAGTACAGGTTAATTCACCCCTCCACTTT.

A few counts support this clonotype. V is TRBV9 and J is TRBJ1-1; D possibly corresponds to TRBD1 (5 bases). This CDR3 spans 14 amino acids. Deletions cut 2 bases from V and 2 bases from J, with 10 bases between. CDR1 is SGDLS and CDR2 is YYNGEE in the germline V gene. The CDR3 region has the DNA TGTGCCAGCAGCGTTATGGGACTTAACACTGAAGCTTTCTTT. Its translation: CASSVMGLNTEAFF. Combining the CDR3 with reference TRBV9 and TRBJ1-1 gives the whole variable domain DSGVTQTPKHLITATGQRVTLRCSPRSGDLSVYWYQQSLDQGLQFLIQYYNGEERAKGNILERFSAQQFPDLHSELNLSSLELGDSALYFCASSVMGLNTEAFFGQGTRLTVV.

This clonotype was recorded many times. V gene TRBV28 combines with J gene TRBJ2-1, with TRBD2 identical over 9 bases. CDR3 length equals 15 residues. Trimming cost V 8 bases and J 4 bases; bases outside gene matches: 9. Germline lookup yields CDR1 MDHEN and CDR2 SYDVKM. The CDR3 DNA is TGTGCCAGCCAAGACCGACTAGCGGAATACAATGAGCAGTTCTTC. It specifies CASQDRLAEYNEQFF.

This clonotype was recorded at least ten times. The chain carries TRBV25-1 and TRBJ1-4; 8 nucleotides align to TRBD1. V shed 1 base, J shed 8 bases, and the junction held 9 bases outside the gene matches. Looked up from germline, CDR1 is MGHDK and CDR2 is SYGVNS. This CDR3 contains 16 residues. Here the CDR3 DNA reads TGTGCCAGCAGTGAATCCGGGACAGGAACGAGCGAAAAACTGTTTTTT. Translated, it gives CASSESGTGTSEKLFF.

This clonotype occurred many times. The rearrangement joins TRBV19 to TRBJ2-1; D might be TRBD2 (5 bases). CDR3 length equals 14 residues. V lost 9 bases, J lost 1 base, and 13 bases lay in between. Germline assignment: CDR1 LNHDA and CDR2 SQIVND (reference sequence). The CDR3 loop reads CASSIGGSYNEQFF. The CDR3 DNA reads as TGTGCCAGCAGCATCGGAGGATCCTACAATGAGCAGTTCTTC.

This clonotype was detected many times. This chain uses TRBV7-3 with TRBJ2-6, with D hard to call. Germline V gene lookup returns CDR1 SGHTA and CDR2 FQGTGA. V lost 2 bases, J lost 0 bases, and 5 bases lay in between. The CDR3 contains 15 residues. The CDR3 DNA is TGTGCCAGCAGCTTAGGGGTCTCTGGGGCCAACGTCCTGACTTTC. Encoded protein: CASSLGVSGANVLTF. Variable domain in full (rest from reference TRBV7-3 and TRBJ2-6): GAGVSQTPSNKVTEKGKYVELRCDPISGHTALYWYRQSLGQGPEFLIYFQGTGAADDSGLPNDRFFAVRPEGSVSTLKIQRTERGDSAVYLCASSLGVSGANVLTFGAGSRLTVL.

In its sample, this clonotype was seen many times. The chain employs TRBV20-1 and TRBJ2-3; 7 bases line up with TRBD1. V gave up 3 bases and J gave up 2 bases; unmatched junction bases: 8. The CDR3 contains 15 residues. Per the germline V gene, CDR1 is DFQATT and CDR2 is SNEGSKA (reference sequence). The CDR3 DNA is TGCAGTGCTAGTAAGGGACAGATCGCCACAGATACGCAGTATTTT. Translation gives CSASKGQIATDTQYF.